The sample holds a few counts of the clone carrying this TCR beta chain. No antigen is known for it. Trimming took off 3 bases at V and 10 bases at J, with 9 bases between the two ends. In germline, CDR1 is MDHEN, CDR2 SYDVKM. This CDR3 spans 11 amino acids. The record originates from a study of cytomegalovirus exposure and HLA in healthy donors. The PCR ran on 60 Vbeta and 13 Jbeta primers. Method: immunoSEQ multiplex PCR; TCRdb's copy keeps in-frame clones and lacks some. Of roughly 130,000 clones in the sample, about three quarters were seen once. Study-wide results and limits: Later on, a genetic analysis was performed. It linked a missense variant in DCLRE1C with V- and J-gene trimming of TCR beta.

The sequence came from a human donor in good health. Specimen: PBMCs. The V call is TRBV28, the J call TRBJ1-1; D may be TRBD1 (6 bases). CDR3 sequence: CASSFEGVAFF. The CDR3 bases are TGTGCCAGCAGTTTTGAGGGGGTAGCTTTCTTT.